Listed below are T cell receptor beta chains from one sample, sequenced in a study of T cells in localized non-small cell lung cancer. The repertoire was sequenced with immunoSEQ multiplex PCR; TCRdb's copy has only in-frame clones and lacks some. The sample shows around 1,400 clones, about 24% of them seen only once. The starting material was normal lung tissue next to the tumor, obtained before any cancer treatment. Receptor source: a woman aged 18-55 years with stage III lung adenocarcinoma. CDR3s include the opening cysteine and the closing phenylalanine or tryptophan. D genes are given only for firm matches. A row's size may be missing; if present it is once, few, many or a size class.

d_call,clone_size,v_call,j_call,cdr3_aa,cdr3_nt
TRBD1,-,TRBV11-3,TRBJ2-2,CASRWGQGANDTGELFF,TGTGCCAGCAGATGGGGACAGGGGGCCAACGACACCGGGGAGCTGTTTTTT
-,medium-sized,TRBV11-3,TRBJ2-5,CASSLGAGEQETQYF,TGTGCCAGCAGCTTAGGAGCAGGGGAACAAGAGACCCAGTACTTC
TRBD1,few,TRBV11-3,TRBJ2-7,CASSLGQGSVWEQYF,TGTGCCAGCAGCTTAGGACAGGGGTCCGTTTGGGAGCAGTACTTC
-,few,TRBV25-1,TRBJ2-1,CASSELFGGSSEQFF,TGTGCCAGCAGTGAACTTTTTGGGGGTTCGAGTGAGCAGTTCTTC
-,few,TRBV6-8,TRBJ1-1,CASREGRVTEAFF,TGTGCCAGCAGAGAAGGACGGGTCACTGAAGCTTTCTTT
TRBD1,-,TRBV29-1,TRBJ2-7,CSGGTGGYEQYF,TGCAGCGGTGGGACAGGGGGCTACGAGCAGTACTTC
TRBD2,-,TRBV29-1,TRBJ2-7,CSVRPGGAYEQYF,TGCAGCGTTAGGCCCGGGGGGGCCTACGAGCAGTACTTC
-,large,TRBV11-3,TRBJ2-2,CASSLDTGNTGELFF,TGTGCCAGCAGCTTAGACACGGGGAACACCGGGGAGCTGTTTTTT
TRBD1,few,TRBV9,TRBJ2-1,CASSLLPRGQQFF,TGTGCCAGCAGCTTACTTCCCAGGGGGCAGCAGTTCTTC
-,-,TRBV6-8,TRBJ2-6,CAISGAGANVLTF,TGTGCCATCTCGGGGGCGGGGGCCAACGTCCTGACTTTC
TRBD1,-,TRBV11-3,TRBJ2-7,CASSLGTGAASYEQYF,TGTGCCAGCAGCTTAGGGACAGGGGCCGCCTCCTACGAGCAGTACTTC
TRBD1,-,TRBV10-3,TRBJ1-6,CAISEHPTGDSPLHF,TGTGCCATCAGTGAGCACCCGACAGGGGATTCACCCCTCCACTTT
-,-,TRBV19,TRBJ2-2,CASSLMGGAMFF,TGTGCCAGTAGCCTCATGGGCGGGGCGATGTTTTTT
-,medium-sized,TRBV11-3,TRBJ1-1,CASSLKGPNTEAFF,TGTGCCAGCAGCTTGAAGGGGCCAAACACTGAAGCTTTCTTT
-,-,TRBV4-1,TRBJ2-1,CASGGDGQDEQFF,TGCGCCAGCGGGGGAGACGGACAAGATGAGCAGTTCTTC
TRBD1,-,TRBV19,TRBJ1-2,CASSITGGTTLNYGYTF,TGTGCCAGTAGTATCACAGGGGGCACCACGCTTAACTATGGCTACACCTTC
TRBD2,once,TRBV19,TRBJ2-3,CASSLGLAMDTQYF,TGTGCCAGTAGTTTGGGACTAGCAATGGATACGCAGTATTTT
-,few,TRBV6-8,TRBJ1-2,CASSLTGGGYTF,TGTGCCAGCAGTTTGACAGGTGGCGGCTACACCTTC
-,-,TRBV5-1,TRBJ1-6,CASSVTLSSYNSPLHF,TGCGCCAGCAGCGTGACCCTATCCTCCTATAATTCACCCCTCCACTTT
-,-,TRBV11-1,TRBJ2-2,CASSPPGRNTGELFF,TGTGCCAGCAGCCCCCCGGGCAGGAACACCGGGGAGCTGTTTTTT
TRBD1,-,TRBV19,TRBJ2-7,CASSIDGPGTGGSYEQYF,TGTGCCAGTAGTATAGATGGCCCCGGGACAGGGGGCTCCTACGAGCAGTACTTC
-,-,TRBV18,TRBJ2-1,CASSQGSYNEQFF,TGTGCCAGCTCACAGGGTTCCTACAATGAGCAGTTCTTC
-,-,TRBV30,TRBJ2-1,CAWSPSLNNEQFF,TGTGCCTGGAGTCCCTCACTAAACAATGAGCAGTTCTTC
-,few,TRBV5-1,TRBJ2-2,CASSLGLMAGTNTGELFF,TGCGCCAGCAGCTTGGGACTCATGGCCGGGACGAACACCGGGGAGCTGTTTTTT
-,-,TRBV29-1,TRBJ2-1,CSVEGLEDNEQFF,TGCAGCGTTGAGGGTTTGGAGGACAATGAGCAGTTCTTC
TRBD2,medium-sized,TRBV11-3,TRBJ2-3,CASSRTSGGPRGTQYF,TGTGCCAGCAGCCGAACTAGCGGGGGACCTCGGGGTACGCAGTATTTT
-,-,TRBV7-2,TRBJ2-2,CASSSAGPTELFF,TGTGCCAGCAGCTCCGCGGGGCCCACGGAGCTGTTTTTT
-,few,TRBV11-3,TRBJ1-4,CASSTTGVGEKLFF,TGTGCCAGCAGCACGACAGGAGTGGGTGAAAAACTGTTTTTT
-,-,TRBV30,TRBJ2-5,CAWRRKQDFQETQYF,TGTGCCTGGAGGAGAAAACAGGATTTCCAAGAGACCCAGTACTTC
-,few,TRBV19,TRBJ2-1,CASRGHRLSGKNNEQFF,TGTGCCAGTAGGGGGCACAGACTAAGCGGAAAAAACAATGAGCAGTTCTTC
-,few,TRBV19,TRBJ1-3,CASSNVPGQISGNTIYF,TGTGCCAGTAGCAACGTCCCCGGACAGATCTCTGGAAACACCATATATTTT
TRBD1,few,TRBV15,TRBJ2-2,CATRTQGVKTGELFF,TGTGCCACCAGAACCCAGGGGGTAAAGACCGGGGAGCTGTTTTTT
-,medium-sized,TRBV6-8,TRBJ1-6,CASSSSINSPLHF,TGTGCCAGCAGTTCTTCTATTAATTCACCCCTCCACTTT
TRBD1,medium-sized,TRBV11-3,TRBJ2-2,CASSQDRQNTGELFF,TGTGCCAGCAGCCAGGACAGGCAAAACACCGGGGAGCTGTTTTTT
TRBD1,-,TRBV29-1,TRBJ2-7,CSVEKRQGTYEQYF,TGCAGCGTTGAAAAGCGACAGGGGACATACGAGCAGTACTTC